A selection of T cell receptor beta chains follows, all from one sample in a study of monozygotic twins with cystic fibrosis. Data came from immunoSEQ multiplex PCR; TCRdb stores just in-frame clones and leaves some out. The sample contains 25,000 to 35,000 clones, over 80% of which appear only once. Sample: blood. Receptor source: a girl aged 2 to 10 with cystic fibrosis. Both conserved end residues are part of each CDR3. The order of the fields is clone size, J gene, D gene, V gene, CDR3 protein, CDR3 DNA. D genes are given only for firm matches. Size tells how often a clone was seen (once, few, many) or the class of an expanded clone, and some rows leave it out.

>.|TRBJ2-1|TRBD2|TRBV7-6
CASSSQTSGYYNEQFF
TGTGCCAGCAGCTCCCAGACTAGCGGGTATTACAATGAGCAGTTCTTC
>.|TRBJ1-4|TRBD1|TRBV10-3
CATTPDRGINEKLFF
TGTGCCACCACTCCTGACAGGGGGATTAATGAAAAACTGTTTTTT
>.|TRBJ2-7|TRBD1|TRBV28
CASFLRQGAQGEQYF
TGTGCCAGCTTCCTCCGACAGGGGGCCCAGGGCGAGCAGTACTTC
>.|TRBJ2-7|TRBD1|TRBV30
CAWSTGTGTYEQYF
TGTGCCTGGAGTACCGGGACAGGGACCTACGAGCAGTACTTC
>.|TRBJ2-1|TRBD1|TRBV6-5
CASRGDRGLWNEQFF
TGTGCCAGCAGGGGAGACAGGGGGCTATGGAATGAGCAGTTCTTC
>.|TRBJ1-5|TRBD1|TRBV19
CASSPTGAGSNQPQHF
TGTGCCAGTAGTCCGACAGGGGCAGGGAGCAATCAGCCCCAGCATTTT
>large|TRBJ2-1|TRBD1|TRBV10-1
CASTGTGNNEQFF
TGCGCCAGCACCGGGACAGGTAACAATGAGCAGTTCTTC
>few|TRBJ2-7|.|TRBV6-5
CASSRRDLLGEQYF
TGTGCCAGCAGCCGACGGGACCTCTTGGGCGAGCAGTACTTC
>.|TRBJ1-1|.|TRBV5-6
CASSPGGATEAFF
TGTGCCAGCAGCCCGGGGGGGGCCACTGAAGCTTTCTTT
>once|TRBJ2-7|.|TRBV10-3
CAIRRPDQGFGQYF
TGTGCCATCAGGCGACCCGATCAGGGTTTTGGGCAGTACTTC
>.|TRBJ2-1|.|TRBV11-2
CASSLVGTAYNEQFF
TGTGCCAGCAGCTTAGTCGGGACCGCCTACAATGAGCAGTTCTTC
>.|TRBJ2-7|TRBD2|TRBV7-9
CASSPPSWASGQGEQYF
TGTGCCAGCAGCCCCCCATCGTGGGCTAGCGGGCAGGGAGAGCAGTACTTC
>.|TRBJ1-2|TRBD1|TRBV7-2
CASSSRTGGLLTRYGYTF
TGTGCCAGCAGCTCTCGGACAGGGGGCTTACTCACGAGGTATGGCTACACCTTC
>.|TRBJ1-5|.|TRBV28
CASFGGFNQPQHF
TGTGCCAGCTTTGGTGGGTTCAATCAGCCCCAGCATTTT
>.|TRBJ1-1|TRBD1|TRBV5-1
CASQGAEVNTEAFF
TGCGCCAGCCAGGGGGCCGAGGTGAACACTGAAGCTTTCTTT
>.|TRBJ1-5|.|TRBV30
CAWREGQGDQPQHF
TGTGCCTGGAGAGAGGGCCAAGGGGATCAGCCCCAGCATTTT
>few|TRBJ1-6|.|TRBV27
CASSFVPSIDSPLHF
TGTGCCAGCAGTTTCGTACCTTCAATAGACTCACCCCTCCACTTT
>.|TRBJ2-2|.|TRBV10-3
CAISAGGELFF
TGTGCCATCAGTGCTGGCGGGGAGCTGTTTTTT
>.|TRBJ2-2|TRBD2|TRBV18
CASSSQTSGRVNTGELFF
TGTGCCAGCTCATCTCAGACTAGCGGGAGGGTGAACACCGGGGAGCTGTTTTTT
>.|TRBJ2-7|TRBD1|TRBV30
CASKRLGTGPYEQYF
TGTGCCTCAAAACGCCTCGGGACAGGGCCCTACGAGCAGTACTTC
>.|TRBJ2-1|TRBD2|TRBV10-2
CATTSSLLGEQFF
TGCGCCACGACTAGCTCCCTACTCGGTGAGCAGTTCTTC
>.|TRBJ2-3|TRBD1|TRBV15
CATSSTGQGFDTQYF
TGTGCCACCAGCAGCACGGGACAGGGGTTTGATACGCAGTATTTT
>.|TRBJ2-1|.|TRBV5-1
CASRPSGARDEQFF
TGCGCCAGCAGACCTTCCGGGGCAAGGGATGAGCAGTTCTTC
>.|TRBJ2-1|TRBD2|TRBV10-3
CAIRSGRPLYNEQFF
TGTGCCATCAGAAGCGGGAGGCCCCTTTACAATGAGCAGTTCTTC
>.|TRBJ2-5|.|TRBV2
CASSSLGQPQETQYF
TGTGCCAGCAGTTCCCTTGGACAGCCTCAAGAGACCCAGTACTTC
>.|TRBJ1-3|TRBD1|TRBV30
CAWSAQTGTGNTIYF
TGTGCCTGGAGTGCCCAGACAGGGACTGGAAACACCATATATTTT
>.|TRBJ2-7|TRBD1|TRBV7-9
CASSPRDRDYEQYF
TGTGCCAGCAGCCCACGGGACAGGGACTACGAGCAGTACTTC
>.|TRBJ2-2|TRBD2|TRBV27
CASSFRLAGGPGAGELFF
TGTGCCAGCAGTTTCCGACTAGCGGGAGGGCCTGGGGCCGGGGAGCTGTTTTTT
>.|TRBJ1-1|.|TRBV2
CASNPEWGTEAFF
TGTGCCAGCAACCCTGAGTGGGGCACTGAAGCTTTCTTT
>.|TRBJ2-7|TRBD2|TRBV7-8
CASSLRQNLAGGPGYEQYF
TGTGCCAGCAGCTTACGGCAGAACCTAGCGGGAGGGCCAGGATACGAGCAGTACTTC
>.|TRBJ2-1|TRBD2|TRBV19
CASTLAGDPSYNEQFF
TGTGCCAGTACACTAGCGGGGGACCCGTCCTACAATGAGCAGTTCTTC
>once|TRBJ1-1|.|TRBV27
CASSSVIGTEAFF
TGTGCCAGCAGCTCAGTGATTGGCACTGAAGCTTTCTTT
>few|TRBJ1-5|.|TRBV2
CASSEEQGSNQPQHF
TGTGCCAGCAGTGAAGAGCAGGGTAGCAATCAGCCCCAGCATTTT
>few|TRBJ1-1|TRBD1|TRBV9
CASSVVSGQGSEAFF
TGTGCCAGCAGCGTAGTTTCCGGACAGGGCTCGGAAGCTTTCTTT
>once|TRBJ1-2|.|TRBV6-5
CASSYSIDGRDYGYTF
TGTGCCAGCAGTTACTCCATAGACGGGAGAGACTATGGCTACACCTTC
>.|TRBJ2-2|TRBD1|TRBV5-5
CASSLLQGVTGELFF
TGTGCCAGCAGCTTATTACAGGGGGTCACCGGGGAGCTGTTTTTT
>few|TRBJ1-2|.|TRBV25-1
CASSEWAQRDYGYTF
TGTGCCAGCAGTGAATGGGCCCAGAGGGACTATGGCTACACCTTC
>.|TRBJ1-5|.|TRBV30
CAWSVNSDQPQHF
TGTGCCTGGAGTGTAAACAGCGATCAGCCCCAGCATTTT
>.|TRBJ1-2|.|TRBV6-5
CASSRDNYGYTF
TGTGCCAGCAGTCGGGACAACTATGGCTACACCTTC
>.|TRBJ2-7|.|TRBV15
CATSQKGTTGEQYF
TGTGCCACCAGCCAAAAAGGGACGACGGGCGAGCAGTACTTC
>.|TRBJ1-5|TRBD1|TRBV5-5
CASSLDRYSNQPQHF
TGTGCCAGCAGTTTGGACAGGTATAGCAATCAGCCCCAGCATTTT
>once|TRBJ1-3|.|TRBV30
CAWSVQVRSGNTIYF
TGTGCCTGGAGTGTACAGGTTCGCTCTGGAAACACCATATATTTT
>.|TRBJ2-4|.|TRBV7-8
CASSLADKNIQYF
TGTGCCAGCAGCTTAGCCGACAAAAACATTCAGTACTTC
>.|TRBJ2-7|TRBD1|TRBV6-1
CASSSGTGQYEQYF
TGTGCCAGCAGTTCCGGGACAGGTCAATACGAGCAGTACTTC
>.|TRBJ2-2|TRBD2|TRBV5-1
CASSLSSGASTGELFF
TGCGCCAGCAGCTTGTCTAGCGGGGCTTCCACCGGGGAGCTGTTTTTT
>.|TRBJ1-4|.|TRBV5-6
CASRSPGLGGEKLFF
TGTGCCAGCAGATCACCGGGACTTGGGGGTGAAAAACTGTTTTTT
>.|TRBJ2-3|TRBD2|TRBV2
CASSALGAGGPGDTQYF
TGTGCCAGCAGTGCGCTCGGGGCGGGAGGGCCCGGAGATACGCAGTATTTT
>.|TRBJ2-7|.|TRBV6-5
CASSYSSLLPYEQYF
TGTGCCAGCAGTTACTCATCTCTTCTACCCTACGAGCAGTACTTC
>once|TRBJ1-1|.|TRBV30
CAWTPGGTEAFF
TGTGCCTGGACTCCGGGAGGCACTGAAGCTTTCTTT
>few|TRBJ1-1|.|TRBV15
CATSGVGTEAFF
TGTGCCACCAGTGGCGTTGGCACTGAAGCTTTCTTT
>once|TRBJ2-7|.|TRBV5-1
CASSLGGNYEQYF
TGCGCCAGCAGCTTGGGAGGTAACTACGAGCAGTACTTC
>.|TRBJ2-2|TRBD1|TRBV2
CASSTGTGDLPGELFF
TGTGCCAGCAGCACCGGGACAGGGGACCTACCCGGGGAGCTGTTTTTT